What follows are 13 T cell receptor beta chains derived from one specimen sequenced in a study of T-cell memory formation after mild COVID-19. TCRdb reprocessed the 5' RACE reads with MiXCR, giving one entry per CDR3 protein. The sample yields roughly 260,000 distinct CDR3 sequences, 16% seen once. Material for sequencing was PBMCs or a T cell subset sorted from them (not recorded which). All receptors derive from a man between 18 and 29 years old who had mild COVID-19 (a few samples of this study predate the infection). Cell type and time point are not known.

The rearrangement links TRBV5-1 to TRBJ2-7; D remains ambiguous. Looked up from germline, CDR1 is SGHRS and CDR2 is YFSETQ. Trimming cost V 3 bases and J 5 bases, with 21 bases left between them. The CDR3 has 16 amino acids. CDR3 residues: CASSSDTPFGVNEQYF. The CDR3 nucleotides are TGCGCCAGCAGCTCCGATACGCCGTTTGGGGTTAACGAGCAGTACTTC.

This clonotype was recorded a few times. The V gene is TRBV6-5, the J gene TRBJ2-7; weak D call: TRBD1 (5 bases). Trimming took 6 bases from V and 5 from J, leaving 17 bases between them. The CDR3 sequence is 14 residues long. Germline V gene sequence: CDR1 MNHEY, CDR2 SVGAGI. The CDR3 here is CASRRQGVIHEQYF. CDR3 DNA: TGTGCCAGCAGAAGACAAGGGGTGATCCACGAGCAGTACTTC.

This clonotype was counted a few times. The J gene is TRBJ1-2, the V gene TRBV7-9, with D maybe TRBD1 (5 bases). CDR1 is SEHNR and CDR2 is FQNEAQ in the germline V gene (reference sequence). The CDR3 runs 13 residues. The germline V and J ends were trimmed by 5 bases and 8 bases, with 15 bases remaining between them. The CDR3 coding sequence is TGTGCCAGCAGCCCCAAGAGGGACCGGGGCTACACCTTC. Its translation: CASSPKRDRGYTF.

This clonotype came up a few times. V gene TRBV11-3 combines with J gene TRBJ1-1; D gene uncertain. Trimming stripped 0 bases from V and 5 bases from J, with 10 bases between. The CDR3 has 14 amino acids. CDR1 is SGHNT and CDR2 is YENEEA in the germline V gene. CDR3 nucleotides: TGTGCCAGCAGCTTAGATTCCGGGTCTACTGAAGCTTTCTTT. This codes for CASSLDSGSTEAFF.

This clonotype was counted only a few times. The rearrangement joins TRBV5-1 to TRBJ2-1, with D possibly TRBD1 on 5 matching bases. Germline loops: CDR1 SGHRS, CDR2 YFSETQ. The CDR3 contains 13 residues. V was trimmed by 0 bases and J by 9 bases, leaving 10 bases between them. The CDR3 DNA reads TGCGCCAGCAGCTTGGCCACAGGAGTTGAGCAGTTCTTC. It is translated as CASSLATGVEQFF.

This clonotype has only a few counts. The chain recombines TRBV6-2 or TRBV6-3 with TRBJ2-1; D remains unclear. Germline values: CDR1 MNHEY, CDR2 SVGEGT. CDR3 length: 14 amino acids. The V gene lost 2 bases and the J gene lost 8 bases, with 13 bases spanning the gap. In nucleotides, the CDR3 is TGTGCCAGCAGTTACCAGACATCTAGAGATGAGCAGTTCTTC. Translation gives CASSYQTSRDEQFF.

This clonotype was observed a handful of times. The chain couples TRBV10-3 to TRBJ2-7; tentatively, D is TRBD1 (7 bases). Trimming shortened V by 10 bases and J by 5 bases, and 24 bases separated the two germline ends. The CDR3 contains 15 residues. Germline V gives CDR1 ENHRY, CDR2 SYGVKD. The CDR3 here is CATRGDRQGGNEQYF. The CDR3 region has the DNA TGTGCCACCAGAGGAGATAGACAGGGAGGAAACGAGCAGTACTTC.

The V call is TRBV11-2, the J call TRBJ1-2, with 9 bases that match TRBD1. This CDR3 has 14 residues. Germline V gives CDR1 SGHAT, CDR2 FQNNGV. Trimming at V came to 2 bases and at J to 4 bases, leaving 2 bases not matched to a gene. In nucleotides, the CDR3 is TGTGCCAGCAGCTTATTGGGACAGGGCTATGGCTACACCTTC. It codes for CASSLLGQGYGYTF.

The V and J genes are TRBV7-3 and TRBJ2-3, with a tentative D call TRBD2 (6 bases). CDR1 is SGHTA, CDR2 FQGTGA, per germline. The CDR3 consists of 15 residues. V was shortened by 5 bases and J by 4 bases, with 16 bases between the two germline ends. CDR3 region: CASSPQAGNADTQYF. CDR3 coding DNA: TGTGCCAGCAGCCCCCAAGCGGGTAATGCAGATACGCAGTATTTT.

CDR3 bases: TGTGCCAGCAGCTTAGGGAGACAGGGGAGCCACACCGGGGAGCTGTTTTTT. It yields the protein CASSLGRQGSHTGELFF. This chain links TRBV7-8 with TRBJ2-2; 8 positions agree with TRBD1. The CDR3 runs 17 residues. With V trimmed by 1 base and J by 3 bases, 7 bases remained unmatched. Germline-derived CDR1 and CDR2 are SGHVS and FQNEAQ.

This clonotype was recorded a few times. The chain couples TRBV4-3 to TRBJ1-2, with D tentatively TRBD1 (5 bases). From germline, CDR1 is LGHNA and CDR2 YSLEER. V dropped 1 base and J dropped 7 bases, with 16 bases sitting between them. The CDR3 is 15 residues long. For the CDR3, the DNA is TGCGCCAGCAGCCAAGCGACCCAGGGTTTTGGTGGCTACACCTTC. Its protein product is CASSQATQGFGGYTF.

In this sample, this clonotype turned up a few times. This sequence joins TRBV18 and TRBJ2-7, with 8 bases matching TRBD1. The CDR3 spans 16 residues. After removal of 3 bases from V and 0 bases from J, the junction contained 7 bases not matched to a gene. Per germline, CDR1 KGHSH and CDR2 LQKENI. CDR3 sequence reads: CASSPTPGQASYEQYV. CDR3 DNA: TGTGCCAGCTCACCTACTCCGGGACAGGCCTCCTACGAGCAGTACGTC.

This clonotype occurred a few times. V is TRBV10-3 and J is TRBJ1-5; 10 bases fit TRBD1. Trimming removed 3 bases from V and 4 bases from J; junction bases left unmatched: 3. The CDR3 runs to 15 residues. Germline lookup yields CDR1 ENHRY and CDR2 SYGVKD. In nucleotides, the CDR3 is TGTGCCATCAGTGACCCGGACAGGGGGAATCAGCCCCAGCATTTT. As protein: CAISDPDRGNQPQHF.